This T cell receptor beta chain was profiled in a study of T cell responses to AZD1222 COVID-19 vaccine. The CDR3 loop spans 13 amino acids. V was clipped by 5 bases and J by 8 bases, with 15 bases between them. The germline V gene encodes CDR1 MNHEY and CDR2 SVGAGI. The data were produced by immunoSEQ multiplex PCR, yet TCRdb's version contains in-frame clones alone and is incomplete. The sample lists about 53,000 clones; approximately 84% were seen once. This TCR came from an adult in good health. The rearrangement links TRBV6-5 to TRBJ1-2; unclear D gene. Material: peripheral blood, obtained on day 0 of AZD1222 vaccination. The CDR3 sequence is CASSTADKRGYTF. CDR3 nucleotide sequence: TGTGCCAGCAGTACCGCAGACAAGCGGGGCTACACCTTC.